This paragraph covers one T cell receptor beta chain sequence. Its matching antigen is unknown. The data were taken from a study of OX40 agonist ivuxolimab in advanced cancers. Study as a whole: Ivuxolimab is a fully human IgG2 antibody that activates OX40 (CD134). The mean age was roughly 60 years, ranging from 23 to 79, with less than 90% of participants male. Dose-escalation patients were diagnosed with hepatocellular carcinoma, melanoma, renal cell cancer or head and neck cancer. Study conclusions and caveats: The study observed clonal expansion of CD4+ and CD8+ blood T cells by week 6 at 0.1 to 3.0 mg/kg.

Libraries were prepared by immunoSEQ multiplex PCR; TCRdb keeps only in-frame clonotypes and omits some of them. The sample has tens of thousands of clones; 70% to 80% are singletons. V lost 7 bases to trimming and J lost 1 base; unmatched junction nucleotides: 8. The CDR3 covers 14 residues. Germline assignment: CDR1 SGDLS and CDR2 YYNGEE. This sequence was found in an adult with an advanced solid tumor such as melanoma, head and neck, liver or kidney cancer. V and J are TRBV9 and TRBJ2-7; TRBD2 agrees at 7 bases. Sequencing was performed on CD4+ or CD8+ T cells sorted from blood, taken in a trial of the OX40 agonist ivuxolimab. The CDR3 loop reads CASARASGSYEQYF. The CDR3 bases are TGTGCCAGCGCGAGGGCTAGCGGTTCCTACGAGCAGTACTTC.